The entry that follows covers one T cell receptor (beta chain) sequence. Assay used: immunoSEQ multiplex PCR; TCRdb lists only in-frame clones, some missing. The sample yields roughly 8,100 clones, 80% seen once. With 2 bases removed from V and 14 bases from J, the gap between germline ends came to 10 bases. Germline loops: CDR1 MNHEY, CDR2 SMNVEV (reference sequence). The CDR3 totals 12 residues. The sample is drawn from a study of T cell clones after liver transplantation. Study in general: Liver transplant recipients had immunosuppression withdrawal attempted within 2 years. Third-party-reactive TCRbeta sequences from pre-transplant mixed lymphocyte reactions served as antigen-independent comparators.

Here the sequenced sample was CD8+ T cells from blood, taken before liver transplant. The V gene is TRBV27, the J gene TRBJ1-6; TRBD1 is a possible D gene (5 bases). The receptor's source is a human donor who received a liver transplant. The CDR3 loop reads CASSLDRGTLHF. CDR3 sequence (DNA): TGTGCCAGCAGTTTAGATAGGGGAACCCTCCACTTT.